Following are 3 T cell receptor beta chains from one sample sequenced in a study of blood T cell repertoires in COVID-19. Using immunoSEQ multiplex PCR, the repertoire was profiled, and TCRdb retains in-frame clones only, with some absent. The data show under 150,000 clones, about four fifths seen once. Sequencing was performed on peripheral blood. The receptors come from a man aged 40-49 years with active or convalescent COVID-19.

This clone was recorded once. V gene TRBV14 combines with J gene TRBJ1-6, with D unclear. Germline-derived CDR1 and CDR2 are SGHDN and FVKESK. V shed 8 bases and J shed 0 bases, with 8 bases lying between them. There are 14 residues in the CDR3. The CDR3 loop reads CASSSSSYNSPLHF. The DNA of the CDR3 is TGTGCCAGCTCGTCGAGCTCCTATAATTCACCCCTCCACTTT.

CDR3 sequence: CASSFYGWLGRDTGELFF. For the CDR3, the DNA is TGTGCCAGCAGCTTTTACGGGTGGCTTGGCAGGGACACCGGGGAGCTGTTTTTT. V gene TRBV13 combines with J gene TRBJ2-2; tentative D call: TRBD1 (5 bases). The V gene's germline CDR1 is PRHDT and CDR2 FYEKMQ (reference sequence). The CDR3 is 18 amino acids. Trimming removed 3 bases from V and 3 bases from J, with 20 bases in between. The variable domain in full, completed from reference TRBV13 and TRBJ2-2, reads AAGVIQSPRHLIKEKRETATLKCYPIPRHDTVYWYQQGPGQDPQFLISFYEKMQSDKGSIPDRFSAQQFSDYHSELNMSSLELGDSALYFCASSFYGWLGRDTGELFFGEGSRLTVL.

The chain links TRBV10-1 to TRBJ1-1, with 8 bases fitting TRBD1. The germline CDR1 and CDR2 sequences are WNHNN and SYGVQD (reference sequence). V dropped 6 bases and J dropped 4; count of bases not matched to a gene: 7. The CDR3 totals 14 residues. The CDR3 sequence is CASSDAGGLTEAFF. As DNA, the CDR3 is TGCGCCAGCAGCGACGCAGGGGGCCTCACTGAAGCTTTCTTT.